These T cell receptor beta chains were read from a single sample in a study of graft-versus-host responses after intestinal transplantation. These receptors' antigens are unknown. Sequencing used immunoSEQ multiplex PCR; TCRdb keeps in-frame clones, though not all of them. The sample contains fewer than 95,000 clones, just under 95% of which appear only once. Here the sequenced sample was unstimulated CD8+ T cells sorted from spleen or lymph node cells, taken before transplant. These receptors were taken from a human donor who was the organ donor for an intestinal transplant. CDR3s include the opening cysteine and the closing phenylalanine or tryptophan. Fields, in order: D gene, clone size, J gene, V gene, CDR3 length, CDR3 DNA, CDR3 protein. A D gene is named only where the DNA matches it firmly. Only part of the rows carry a size: once, few, many, or a class if the clone is expanded.

D: TRBD2
size: few
J: TRBJ2-7
V: TRBV4-3
length: 16
DNA: TGCGCCAGCAGCCAAGATTCGACTAGCGGGGTGTACGAGCAGTACTTC
CDR3: CASSQDSTSGVYEQYF

D: TRBD1
size: -
J: TRBJ2-7
V: TRBV7-3
length: 14
DNA: TGTGCCAGCAGCTCAGCCGGGACAGGGGACGAGCAGTACTTC
CDR3: CASSSAGTGDEQYF

D: -
size: -
J: TRBJ1-1
V: TRBV7-9
length: 13
DNA: TGTGCCAGCAGCTTCCCGGGGAACACTGAAGCTTTCTTT
CDR3: CASSFPGNTEAFF

D: TRBD1
size: once
J: TRBJ1-2
V: TRBV27
length: 14
DNA: TGTGCCAGCAGTCCCGGGACAGTAAACTATGGCTACACCTTC
CDR3: CASSPGTVNYGYTF

D: -
size: -
J: TRBJ2-2
V: TRBV28
length: 14
DNA: TGTGCCAGCAGTTTAACAGTAAACACCGGGGAGCTGTTTTTT
CDR3: CASSLTVNTGELFF

D: TRBD1
size: -
J: TRBJ1-3
V: TRBV11-2
length: 17
DNA: TGTGCCAGCAGCTTAGAGGACAGGGAAGTGTTTGGAAACACCATATATTTT
CDR3: CASSLEDREVFGNTIYF

D: -
size: once
J: TRBJ2-7
V: TRBV27
length: 12
DNA: TGTGCCACCCGGACGGGAGCCTACGAGCAGTACTTC
CDR3: CATRTGAYEQYF

D: -
size: once
J: TRBJ1-2
V: TRBV5-4
length: 19
DNA: TGTGCCAGCAGCTTTCGAATCGGGGTAATACAGGGTCCTAACTATGGCTACACCTTC
CDR3: CASSFRIGVIQGPNYGYTF

D: TRBD1
size: -
J: TRBJ2-1
V: TRBV11-2
length: 16
DNA: TGTGCCAGCAGCCACCCGAGGGGGCCAGGGGACAATGAGCAGTTCTTC
CDR3: CASSHPRGPGDNEQFF

D: -
size: -
J: TRBJ2-7
V: TRBV5-6
length: 13
DNA: TGTGCCAGCAGCTTGTTCGGCTCCTACGAGCAGTACTTC
CDR3: CASSLFGSYEQYF

D: -
size: -
J: TRBJ1-2
V: TRBV7-2
length: 13
DNA: TGTGCCAGCAGCCCGGCCGGGGGTGATGGCTACACCTTC
CDR3: CASSPAGGDGYTF

D: TRBD2
size: once
J: TRBJ2-1
V: TRBV4-2
length: 16
DNA: TGTGCCAGCAGCCAAAAACTAGCGGGGGGGAACAATGAGCAGTTCTTC
CDR3: CASSQKLAGGNNEQFF

D: TRBD2
size: -
J: TRBJ2-7
V: TRBV7-8
length: 17
DNA: TGTGCCAGCAGCTTAGCCCTCCTAGCGGTAAGCTCCTACGAGCAGTACTTC
CDR3: CASSLALLAVSSYEQYF

D: -
size: -
J: TRBJ1-4
V: TRBV9
length: 15
DNA: TGTGCCAGTAGCCCTGGGGGCAAGGATAATGAAAAACTGTTTTTT
CDR3: CASSPGGKDNEKLFF

D: TRBD2
size: -
J: TRBJ2-7
V: TRBV19
length: 13
DNA: TGTGCCAGTAGTATTTTGAGCGGGGGCGAGCAGTACTTC
CDR3: CASSILSGGEQYF

D: -
size: -
J: TRBJ2-3
V: TRBV5-1
length: 15
DNA: TGCGCCAGCAGCTTGACTAGTCACCCTTTGGATACGCAGTATTTT
CDR3: CASSLTSHPLDTQYF

D: -
size: -
J: TRBJ1-6
V: TRBV6-6
length: 16
DNA: TGTGCCAGCAGTTACCTAGACTGGGTATATAATTCACCCCTCCACTTT
CDR3: CASSYLDWVYNSPLHF

D: -
size: -
J: TRBJ1-2
V: TRBV19
length: 15
DNA: TGTGCCAGTAGTATACAAGGGGTGAAACCCTATGGCTACACCTTC
CDR3: CASSIQGVKPYGYTF